This T cell receptor (beta chain) was sequenced in a study of Graves' ophthalmopathy and Graves' hyperthyroidism. This clonotype was picked up a small number of times. What it binds is not known. Germline CDR1 and CDR2: SGHAT and FQDESV (reference sequence). The CDR3 is 17 amino acids. Between the trimmed V and J ends, which lost 4 bases and 2 bases, there was a span of 20 bases. RNA served as the template for amplifying TCR beta CDR3 regions. First-round RT-PCR relied on HTBI primers, and a second-round multiplex PCR came next. TCRdb itself ran the multiplex PCR reads through MiXCR, one entry per CDR3 protein. The table lists about 400,000 distinct CDR3 sequences, just over 15% of them singletons. Findings of the study overall: Classification of ophthalmopathy versus stable hyperthyroidism by a 13-signature model yielded around 88% sensitivity and around 80% specificity.

Sequences were obtained from peripheral blood. The V call is TRBV11-1, the J call TRBJ1-1; D ambiguous. The receptor was isolated from a woman aged 18-29 years with stable Graves' hyperthyroidism. CDR3 DNA: TGTGCCAGCAGCTCAAACCCTAAAGGACGGCTTAACACTGAAGCTTTCTTT. Its protein is CASSSNPKGRLNTEAFF.